The 17 T cell receptor beta chains below were found in one sample sequenced in a study of blood T cells in healthy people across ages. A sample-barcoded 5' primer and a J-beta primer mix were used in a second PCR of about 7 to 12 cycles. MiXCR was run by TCRdb on the 5' RACE reads, yielding one entry per CDR3 protein. The sample has approximately 960,000 distinct CDR3 sequences; around 29% are singletons. The sample was also reused in another study, on T cells of mothers and their children.

What was sequenced was blood. These receptors were taken from a woman aged 40 to 55 in good health.

The chain couples TRBV7-3 to TRBJ2-1, with 7 positions matching TRBD2. The CDR3 is 15 residues long. Germline V lookup: CDR1 SGHTA, CDR2 FQGTGA. V lost 4 bases and J lost 2; bases outside the gene matches: 5. The CDR3 loop reads CASSSQRGPYNEQFF. As DNA, the CDR3 is TGTGCCAGCAGCTCCCAGCGGGGACCCTACAATGAGCAGTTCTTC. The full variable domain, rest sourced from reference TRBV7-3 and TRBJ2-1, is GAGVSQTPSNKVTEKGKYVELRCDPISGHTALYWYRQSLGQGPEFLIYFQGTGAADDSGLPNDRFFAVRPEGSVSTLKIQRTERGDSAVYLCASSSQRGPYNEQFFGPGTRLTVL.

This clonotype was found a few times. The V and J genes are TRBV4-1 and TRBJ2-5; 12 bases fit TRBD2. The V gene's germline CDR1 is MGHRA and CDR2 YSYEKL. The V and J ends lost 1 base and 2 bases, in that order; junction bases with no gene match: 8. CDR3 length: 18 amino acids. The CDR3 sequence is CASSQGRPGLAGQETQYF. DNA of the CDR3: TGCGCCAGCAGCCAAGGTCGCCCGGGACTAGCGGGTCAAGAGACCCAGTACTTC.

The table lists this clonotype with a few counts. The rearrangement joins TRBV12-3 or TRBV12-4 to TRBJ2-3, with 8 positions matching TRBD1. This CDR3 is built from 13 residues. The ends lost 8 bases at V and 4 bases at J; junction bases unmatched: 5. The CDR3: CASLSQGADTQYF. For the CDR3, the DNA is TGTGCCAGCCTATCACAGGGGGCAGATACGCAGTATTTT.

This clonotype was detected a few times. J is TRBJ2-7 and V is TRBV18; the D gene is possibly TRBD1 (5 bases). Germline values: CDR1 KGHSH, CDR2 LQKENI. The CDR3 length is 15 residues. V was shortened by 5 bases and J by 1 base, with 15 bases between the two germline ends. The CDR3 spells CASSSSDSKSYEQYF. In DNA, the CDR3 is TGTGCCAGCTCATCTTCAGACAGTAAATCCTACGAGCAGTACTTC.

The rearrangement links TRBV12-3 or TRBV12-4 to TRBJ1-5; 10 bases fit TRBD1. After removal of 3 bases from V and 6 bases from J, the junction contained 5 bases not matched to a gene. The CDR3 loop spans 15 amino acids. In DNA form, the CDR3 reads TGTGCCAGCAGTTTTTGGGACAGGGGAGCTCAGCCCCAGCATTTT. This codes for CASSFWDRGAQPQHF.

This clonotype occurred a few times. The rearrangement uses TRBV6-1 and TRBJ1-4; no firm D call. V lost 5 bases, J lost 8 bases, and 15 bases lay in between. The CDR3 loop spans 14 amino acids. Germline CDR1 MNHNS, CDR2 SASEGT. CDR3 amino acids: CASSQNGSREKLFF. CDR3 nucleotides: TGTGCCAGCAGTCAAAACGGGAGTAGGGAAAAACTGTTTTTT.

This clonotype has just a few counts. Just one base apart from a much larger clone, this may be a read error. The chain carries TRBV20-1 and TRBJ2-1, with 10 bases lining up with TRBD2. This CDR3 has 14 residues. With V trimmed by 6 bases and J by 13 bases, 15 bases remained unmatched. CDR1 and CDR2 from the germline V gene are DFQATT and SNEGSKA (reference sequence). CDR3 DNA sequence: TGCAGTGCCCTAAGCGGGGGGGTCCAAGAGACCCAGTTCTTC. Translating gives CSALSGGVQETQFF.

The chain is built from TRBV4-3 and TRBJ2-1, with TRBD2 matching 7 bases. The CDR3 covers 16 residues. CDR1 and CDR2 (germline): LGHNA, YSLEER. With 1 base clipped from V and 2 bases from J, the junction kept 5 bases outside the gene matches. CDR3: CASSQGEGSAYNEQFF. DNA of the CDR3: TGCGCCAGCAGCCAAGGGGAGGGCAGCGCCTACAATGAGCAGTTCTTC.

The chain recombines TRBV30 with TRBJ2-4; D not certain. Germline CDR1 GTSNPN, CDR2 SVGIG (reference sequence). The V end lost 1 base, the J end lost 0 bases, and 4 bases lay between the germline ends. The CDR3 has 13 amino acids. The CDR3 reads CAWSGLAKNIQYF. The CDR3 DNA is TGTGCCTGGAGTGGACTAGCCAAAAACATTCAGTACTTC.

The J gene is TRBJ1-2, the V gene TRBV20-1, with D maybe TRBD1 (5 bases). This CDR3 is built from 14 residues. CDR1 is DFQATT, CDR2 SNEGSKA, per germline (reference sequence). V was pared by 6 bases and J by 0 bases, with 14 bases between. CDR3 amino acids: CSAALGPANYGYTF. CDR3 DNA sequence: TGCAGTGCCGCCCTGGGGCCGGCTAACTATGGCTACACCTTC.

This clonotype was seen many times. This chain links TRBV10-3 with TRBJ1-2; 9 positions match TRBD1. J lost 1 base, V lost 5 bases, and 8 bases had no gene match. This CDR3 is built from 16 residues. Germline V lookup: CDR1 ENHRY, CDR2 SYGVKD. Here the CDR3 reads CAISKSGQGSNYGYTF. CDR3 bases: TGTGCCATCAGTAAAAGCGGACAGGGGAGTAACTATGGCTACACCTTC.

This chain connects TRBV12-3 or TRBV12-4 to TRBJ1-1; possible D gene TRBD1, 5 bases. The CDR3 is 19 residues long. Trimming removed 4 bases at V and 0 bases at J, with 24 bases between. The CDR3, as DNA: TGTGCCAGCAGTTCTGGGGGGTTTGGGCGGGGCCACATGAACACTGAAGCTTTCTTT. The encoded protein is CASSSGGFGRGHMNTEAFF.

This chain connects TRBV7-6 to TRBJ2-3; TRBD2 agrees at 12 bases. V gave up 5 bases and J gave up 2 bases; unmatched junction bases: 5. CDR1 is SGHVS, CDR2 FNYEAQ, per germline. This CDR3 comprises 16 residues. This CDR3 is CASSQLAGGATDTQYF. For the CDR3, the DNA is TGTGCCAGCAGCCAACTAGCGGGGGGAGCCACAGATACGCAGTATTTT.

The sample holds one count of this clonotype. Since a much larger clone is just one base distant, this may be a read error. Written as DNA, the CDR3 is TGCAGTGCTAGAGAGGGAGGCAAGCAGTACTTC. Translated: CSAREGGKQYF. The genes are TRBV20-1 and TRBJ2-1; D perhaps matches TRBD2 (6 bases). TRBJ2-7 matches the DNA end more closely, so the J call is doubtful. The germline V gene encodes CDR1 DFQATT and CDR2 SNEGSKA (reference sequence). The CDR3 is 11 residues long.

Comment on this clonotype: This clone may be a read error of a much larger clone one base away. The rearrangement uses TRBV9 and TRBJ2-5; no clear D gene. The CDR3 runs to 14 residues. CDR1 is SGDLS, CDR2 YYNGEE, per germline. The CDR3 DNA reads as TGTACCAGCAGCGTAGAGAGCGCGCAAGAGACCCAGTACTTC. Translating it yields CTSSVESAQETQYF.

The chain employs TRBV24-1 and TRBJ2-2, with TRBD2 identical over 11 bases. J gave up 7 bases and V 6 bases, and 9 bases lay outside the gene matches. In germline, CDR1 is KGHDR, CDR2 SFDVKD. The CDR3 spans 16 residues. The CDR3 sequence is CATSSTSGGGLGELFF. In nucleotides, the CDR3 is TGTGCCACCAGTTCAACTAGCGGGGGAGGTCTCGGGGAGCTGTTTTTT.

This clonotype was observed a handful of times. The chain employs TRBV9 and TRBJ2-5; a weak D match, TRBD2 (7 bases). The CDR3 consists of 18 residues. CDR1 is SGDLS, CDR2 YYNGEE, per germline. The ends were cut back, 4 bases at V and 5 bases at J, with 27 bases in the middle. The CDR3 sequence: CASSRGSGFAGAGETQYF. Here the CDR3 DNA reads TGTGCCAGCAGCCGAGGCTCCGGGTTCGCGGGGGCCGGGGAGACCCAGTACTTC.